The source of this T cell receptor beta chain is a study of cytomegalovirus exposure and HLA in healthy donors. Points from the study as a whole: A prior analysis recorded that most TCR beta V segments were productive about 90% or about 30% of the time.

Worth noting for this clone: Its target is unknown. Compared with germline, one end of the junction differs, possibly owing to a read error.

Amplification used 60 Vbeta primers and 13 Jbeta primers. The table came from immunoSEQ multiplex PCR; TCRdb's copy has only in-frame clones and leaves some out. The sample holds fewer than 150,000 clones; about four fifths are singletons and the top ten take 2% to 2.5%. CDR1 and CDR2 (germline): LNHDA, SQIVND (reference sequence). The CDR3 sequence is 13 residues long. The receptor was derived from a man younger than 40 in good health and CMV-seronegative. The source material was PBMCs. The gene calls are TRBV19 and TRBJ1-5, with 7 bases lining up with TRBD1. CDR3 sequence (DNA): TGTGCCAGTAAGGACAGGAGCAGTGGGCCCCAGAATTTT. It specifies CASKDRSSGPQNF. Drawing the rest from reference TRBV19 and TRBJ1-5, the complete variable domain is DGGITQSPKYLFRKEGQNVTLSCEQNLNHDAMYWYRQDPGQGLRLIYYSQIVNDFQKGDIAEGYSVSREKKESFPLTVTSAQKNPTAFYLCASKDRSSGPQNFGDGTRLSIL.